Following are 27 T cell receptor beta chains from one sample sequenced in a study of T-cell memory formation after mild COVID-19. One entry per CDR3 protein, called by TCRdb with MiXCR from the 5' RACE reads. The repertoire holds 400,000 to 550,000 distinct CDR3 sequences, with about 23% as singletons. Sequencing was done on a sample of PBMCs or a T cell subset sorted from them (not recorded which). The receptors here all came from an adult woman who had mild COVID-19 (a few samples of this study predate the infection). Cell type and time point are not known.

The chain has TRBV4-2 and TRBJ2-7; 7 bases are a match to TRBD1. With 5 bases clipped from V and 2 bases from J, the junction kept 9 bases outside the gene matches. CDR3 length: 15 amino acids. CDR1 and CDR2 from the germline V gene are LGHNA and YNFKEQ. The CDR3 DNA reads as TGTGCCAGCAGCACACGACAGGGAGACCCCTACGAGCAGTACTTC. It specifies CASSTRQGDPYEQYF.

V usage is TRBV5-4 and J usage is TRBJ2-1; D is possibly TRBD1 (6 bases). Per germline, CDR1 SGHNT and CDR2 YYREEE (reference sequence). CDR3 length: 14 residues. V shed 1 base and J shed 5 bases, with 10 bases lying between them. CDR3 sequence: CASSLIGQNNEQFF. CDR3 in DNA: TGTGCCAGCAGCTTGATTGGACAGAACAATGAGCAGTTCTTC. The full variable domain, in which reference TRBV5-4 and TRBJ2-1 provide the parts outside the CDR3, is ETGVTQSPTHLIKTRGQQVTLRCSSQSGHNTVSWYQQALGQGPQFIFQYYREEENGRGNFPPRFSGLQFPNYSSELNVNALELDDSALYLCASSLIGQNNEQFFGPGTRLTVL.

The chain carries TRBV12-3 or TRBV12-4 and TRBJ1-1, with D unclear. Trimming left V 3 bases short and J 4 bases short, with 9 bases between. CDR3 length: 13 amino acids. In DNA form, the CDR3 reads TGTGCCAGCAGTTTCGGCCCGGGCACTGAAGCTTTCTTT. Its protein product is CASSFGPGTEAFF.

In its sample, this clonotype was seen a few times. The chain uses TRBV6-5 and TRBJ2-5, with 13 bases aligning to TRBD2. CDR1 and CDR2 from the germline V gene are MNHEY and SVGAGI. This CDR3 has 16 residues. The J segment lost 3 bases and the V segment lost 6 bases, leaving 7 bases of the junction unmatched. DNA of the CDR3: TGTGCCAGCAGCAACGGACTAGCGGGGGCCAAAGAGACCCAGTACTTC. Its translation is CASSNGLAGAKETQYF.

The gene calls are TRBV20-1 and TRBJ2-3; D unresolved. Germline-derived CDR1 and CDR2 are DFQATT and SNEGSKA (reference sequence). Trimming pared 6 bases from V and 0 bases from J, leaving 13 bases between. The CDR3 runs to 14 residues. Written as DNA, the CDR3 is TGCAGTGCCCGGGCGGATTCTAGCACAGATACGCAGTATTTT. Translation gives CSARADSSTDTQYF.

The CDR3, as DNA: TGCGCCAGCAGCCCGTTTACGAGGGACAGGCTACAACAAGATGAAAAACTGTTTTTT. Its protein is CASSPFTRDRLQQDEKLFF. The rearrangement uses TRBV5-1 and TRBJ1-4; 8 bases map to TRBD1. J gave up 6 bases and V 4 bases, and 20 bases lay outside the gene matches. CDR1 is SGHRS and CDR2 is YFSETQ in the germline V gene. The CDR3 is 19 residues long.

This clonotype was seen only a few times. The chain combines TRBV14 with TRBJ2-1, with no clear D. Trimming removed 1 base from V and 2 bases from J, with 9 bases in between. CDR1 and CDR2 (germline): SGHDN, FVKESK. The CDR3 contains 15 residues. CDR3 nucleotides: TGTGCCAGCAGCCAAGGGGGAAGGGCCTACAATGAGCAGTTCTTC. Its translation is CASSQGGRAYNEQFF.

This sequence joins TRBV9 and TRBJ2-1; 7 nucleotides align to TRBD2. CDR1 and CDR2 (germline): SGDLS, YYNGEE. The CDR3 consists of 15 residues. Trimming removed 2 bases from V and 7 bases from J; junction bases left unmatched: 9. CDR3 amino acids: CASSVSREGWNEQFF. DNA of the CDR3: TGTGCCAGCAGCGTCAGCAGGGAGGGGTGGAATGAGCAGTTCTTC.

In its sample, this clonotype was seen a few times. The rearrangement uses TRBV25-1 and TRBJ1-1; D is possibly TRBD1 (6 bases). Germline CDR1 MGHDK, CDR2 SYGVNS. Trimming left V 2 bases short and J 4 bases short, with 14 bases between. The CDR3 is 15 amino acids. CDR3: CASSEVLRGTTEAFF. The CDR3 bases are TGTGCCAGCAGTGAAGTCCTCAGGGGTACCACTGAAGCTTTCTTT.

The CDR3 coding sequence is TGCGCCAGCAGCTTGCAAGCGGGCGGGGAAACTGAAGCTTTCTTT. Its protein product is CASSLQAGGETEAFF. V is TRBV5-1 and J is TRBJ1-1; D gene uncertain. Germline CDR1 SGHRS, CDR2 YFSETQ. Trimming took 1 base from V and 5 from J, leaving 15 bases between them. The CDR3 is 15 amino acids.

This clonotype was found a few times. The V and J genes are TRBV20-1 and TRBJ2-2; tentatively, D is TRBD2 (7 bases). The CDR3 has 17 amino acids. Trimming pared 0 bases from V and 0 bases from J, leaving 14 bases between. Germline V gene data show CDR1 as DFQATT and CDR2 as SNEGSKA (reference sequence). The CDR3 spells CSARDSAGGPNTGELFF. In nucleotides, the CDR3 is TGCAGTGCTAGAGATTCGGCCGGGGGGCCGAACACCGGGGAGCTGTTTTTT.

The chain has TRBV29-1 and TRBJ1-2, with 9 bases matching TRBD1. V lost 8 bases to trimming and J lost 4 bases; unmatched junction nucleotides: 11. Germline V gives CDR1 SQVTM, CDR2 ANQGSEA. CDR3 length: 14 residues. CDR3 in DNA: TGCAGCTCCGTGTCCTGGACAGGGGTCTATGGCTACACCTTC. This codes for CSSVSWTGVYGYTF.

The chain couples TRBV20-1 to TRBJ2-5; 14 nucleotides agree with TRBD2. The CDR3 runs to 17 residues. V trimming: 0 bases; J trimming: 4 bases; junction bases outside the gene matches: 7. Germline-derived CDR1 and CDR2 are DFQATT and SNEGSKA (reference sequence). Here the CDR3 reads CSARDRGLAGVGETQYF. In DNA, the CDR3 is TGCAGTGCTAGAGATCGGGGACTAGCGGGGGTTGGAGAGACCCAGTACTTC.

The chain carries TRBV12-3 or TRBV12-4 and TRBJ1-1; a weak D match, TRBD1 (5 bases). The CDR3 is made up of 15 amino acids. V was clipped by 1 base and J by 1 base, with 10 bases between them. CDR3 coding DNA: TGTGCCAGCAGTTTAGGAGGGGTCCGGAACACTGAAGCTTTCTTT. Its protein is CASSLGGVRNTEAFF.

The chain is built from TRBV19 and TRBJ2-5; a weak D match, TRBD1 (6 bases). The length of the CDR3 is 15 residues. Trimming cost V 5 bases and J 2 bases, with 15 bases left between them. Germline V gene sequence: CDR1 LNHDA, CDR2 SQIVND (reference sequence). CDR3: CASSASGTTQETQYF. For the CDR3, the DNA is TGTGCCAGTAGTGCCTCCGGGACAACTCAAGAGACCCAGTACTTC.

The table lists this clonotype with a few counts. This chain uses TRBV7-2 with TRBJ1-1; perhaps TRBD1 as D (5 bases). This CDR3 has 15 amino acids. Trimming took 2 bases from V and 5 from J, leaving 15 bases between them. Per the germline V gene, CDR1 is SGHTA and CDR2 is FQGNSA. CDR3 amino acids: CASSLTRLGDTEAFF. DNA for the CDR3: TGTGCCAGCAGCTTAACAAGGTTGGGGGATACTGAAGCTTTCTTT.

The CDR3 spells CASSSGQGISYEQYF. The CDR3 bases are TGTGCCAGCAGCTCCGGACAGGGGATCTCCTACGAGCAGTACTTC. This rearrangement joins TRBV7-6 to TRBJ2-7; 9 bases are a match to TRBD1. V lost 4 bases, J lost 0 bases, and 4 bases stayed unmatched. The CDR3 has 15 amino acids. Germline V gives CDR1 SGHVS, CDR2 FNYEAQ.

The chain has TRBV19 and TRBJ2-3; D is undetermined. Germline values: CDR1 LNHDA, CDR2 SQIVND (reference sequence). V gave up 5 bases and J gave up 2 bases, with 17 bases separating them. CDR3 length: 16 residues. For the CDR3, the DNA is TGTGCCAGTAGTCCAATCGGTTACACAGACACAGATACGCAGTATTTT. Protein sequence: CASSPIGYTDTDTQYF. Based on the CDR3 plus reference TRBV19 and TRBJ2-3, the full variable domain is DGGITQSPKYLFRKEGQNVTLSCEQNLNHDAMYWYRQDPGQGLRLIYYSQIVNDFQKGDIAEGYSVSREKKESFPLTVTSAQKNPTAFYLCASSPIGYTDTDTQYFGPGTRLTVL.

The chain has TRBV6-1 and TRBJ1-2; 7 positions match TRBD1. J lost 4 bases, V lost 7 bases, and 9 bases had no gene match. CDR3 size: 14 residues. Looked up from germline, CDR1 is MNHNS and CDR2 is SASEGT. For the CDR3, the DNA is TGTGCCAGCAAACCGACAGGGACCGTCTATGGCTACACCTTC. It codes for CASKPTGTVYGYTF.

The gene calls are TRBV6-1 and TRBJ1-2; TRBD1 matches at 11 bases. The CDR3 contains 14 residues. Trimming removed 7 bases from V and 8 bases from J; junction bases left unmatched: 9. Germline CDR1 and CDR2: MNHNS and SASEGT. The CDR3: CASILGQGAVGYTF. In DNA, the CDR3 is TGTGCCAGCATCCTTGGACAGGGGGCGGTCGGCTACACCTTC.

The chain is built from TRBV5-4 and TRBJ2-7; D not certain. CDR1 is SGHNT and CDR2 is YYREEE in the germline V gene (reference sequence). Trimming stripped 3 bases from V and 0 bases from J, with 7 bases between. CDR3 length equals 13 residues. CDR3 in amino acids: CASSYTASYEQYF. CDR3 bases: TGTGCCAGCAGCTATACCGCCTCCTACGAGCAGTACTTC.

The genes are TRBV24-1 and TRBJ1-2; tentatively, D is TRBD1 (5 bases). The CDR3 is 13 residues long. Trimming removed 6 bases at V and 3 bases at J, with 10 bases between. CDR1 KGHDR and CDR2 SFDVKD come from the germline V gene. The CDR3 DNA sequence: TGTGCCACCAGTCGCGGGGCCGACTATGGCTACACCTTC. Its protein is CATSRGADYGYTF.

There are a few counts of this clonotype. The rearrangement uses TRBV4-2 and TRBJ2-5, with TRBD2 identical over 9 bases. The CDR3 consists of 15 residues. V lost 3 bases to trimming and J lost 3 bases; unmatched junction nucleotides: 5. Germline V gene data show CDR1 as LGHNA and CDR2 as YNFKEQ. In DNA, the CDR3 is TGTGCCAGCAGCCATCGACTAGCGGTAAAAGAGACCCAGTACTTC. Translation gives CASSHRLAVKETQYF.

This clonotype has more than one count but fewer than ten. The chain couples TRBV4-1 to TRBJ1-2; no firm D call. Per the germline V gene, CDR1 is MGHRA and CDR2 is YSYEKL. Trimming left V 0 bases short and J 5 bases short, with 13 bases between. This CDR3 is 15 amino acids long. The CDR3 DNA sequence: TGCGCCAGCAGCCAAGATGAAACGCTTAGATATGGCTACACCTTC. Translation: CASSQDETLRYGYTF.

This clonotype has just one count. V is TRBV4-1 and J is TRBJ1-5; weak D call: TRBD1 (5 bases). CDR1 and CDR2 from the germline V gene are MGHRA and YSYEKL. Trimming stripped 0 bases from V and 1 base from J, with 22 bases between. The CDR3 spans 20 residues. The CDR3 DNA follows: TGCGCCAGCAGCCAAGAAATCACGCGGGGTAGGGGAGGAAGCAATCAGCCCCAGCATTTT. Translated: CASSQEITRGRGGSNQPQHF.

The rearrangement uses TRBV29-1 and TRBJ2-3; 7 positions agree with TRBD2. The CDR3 is made up of 15 amino acids. Germline V gives CDR1 SQVTM, CDR2 ANQGSEA. V dropped 4 bases and J dropped 2; count of bases not matched to a gene: 9. DNA for the CDR3: TGCAGCGTTGTTCGGGGCGGGAGAACCACAGATACGCAGTATTTT. Translation: CSVVRGGRTTDTQYF.

A few counts support this clonotype. V usage is TRBV25-1 and J usage is TRBJ2-5; TRBD1 aligns across 10 bases. The CDR3 is made up of 16 amino acids. Trimming cost V 6 bases and J 4 bases; bases outside gene matches: 11. From germline, CDR1 is MGHDK and CDR2 SYGVNS. The CDR3 is CASRASTGGKGETQYF. DNA of the CDR3: TGTGCCAGCAGGGCCTCGACAGGGGGCAAAGGAGAGACCCAGTACTTC.